This TCR beta chain was sequenced in a study of OX40 agonist ivuxolimab in advanced cancers. Profiled with immunoSEQ multiplex PCR; TCRdb holds only in-frame clones, not every one. The table has about 67,000 clones, around 83% seen once. The junction had 20 bases not matched to a gene; V was cut back by 7 bases and J by 0 bases. CDR1 and CDR2 from the germline V gene are MDHEN and SYDVKM. The CDR3 has 20 residues. The material was CD4+ or CD8+ T cells sorted from blood, obtained in a trial of the OX40 agonist ivuxolimab. The V call is TRBV28, the J call TRBJ2-7; 11 nucleotides match TRBD1. This receptor was obtained from an adult with an advanced solid tumor such as melanoma, head and neck, liver or kidney cancer. The CDR3 DNA reads as TGTGCCAGCATCCCAATCGGTGGGACAGGGGGGTTCAGGGGCTCCTACGAGCAGTACTTC. It is translated as CASIPIGGTGGFRGSYEQYF.